The sample holds one count of the clone carrying this TCR beta chain. As yet, its antigen is unknown. With a much larger clone just one base away, this may be a read error. This sample also contains other DNA sequences that code for the same CDR3. Replicate PCRs run on sorted subsets employed 200 ng DNA, roughly 30,000 T cell genomes. The repertoire was sequenced with immunoSEQ multiplex PCR; TCRdb's copy has only in-frame clones and lacks some. The sample has about 120,000 clones, 55% to 70% seen once. This sample is part of a study of shared clonotypes between healthy human individuals. Overall study findings and caveats: Rarefaction gave evidence that sorted-subset sequencing remained incomplete despite large depth. Of the naive CD4 clonotypes, 4% to 5% were shared across several donors.

The CDR3 extends over 13 amino acids. Germline V gives CDR1 SGHDT, CDR2 YYEEEE. The V gene lost 0 bases and the J gene lost 2 bases, with 5 bases spanning the gap. This clonotype was obtained from a woman in her 30s in good health. The genes are TRBV5-6 and TRBJ1-1; D uncertain. Sample: memory CD8+ T cells sorted from blood. As to subset: CD45RO+ cells pooled with CCR7-negative TemRA cells. CDR3 nucleotide sequence: TGTGCCAGCAGCTTGGGGGGTAACACTGAAGCTTTCTTT. The encoded protein is CASSLGGNTEAFF.